The T cell receptor (beta chain) described here comes from a study of blood T cell repertoires in COVID-19. The CDR3 length is 14 residues. CDR1 LGHDT and CDR2 YNNKEL come from the germline V gene (reference sequence). The V end was cut by 6 bases, the J end by 3 bases, with 14 bases between. Per the authors' pipeline: The authors estimated nucleated cell counts from reference gene primer amplification. This table comes from immunoSEQ multiplex PCR, and its TCRdb copy is limited to in-frame clones, with some not included. Clonal size and the V and J genes are those of that table, whereas D and trimming came from the DNA. The sample yields about 250,000 clones, about 91% seen once.

The clonotype comes from an elderly man with acute or convalescent COVID-19. The chain recombines TRBV3-1 (or the pseudogene TRBV3-2) with TRBJ1-1, with D maybe TRBD1 (5 bases). The sequencing input was peripheral blood. The CDR3 reads CASSLMGLDTEAFF. The DNA of the CDR3 is TGTGCCAGCAGTCTGATGGGACTAGACACTGAAGCTTTCTTT.